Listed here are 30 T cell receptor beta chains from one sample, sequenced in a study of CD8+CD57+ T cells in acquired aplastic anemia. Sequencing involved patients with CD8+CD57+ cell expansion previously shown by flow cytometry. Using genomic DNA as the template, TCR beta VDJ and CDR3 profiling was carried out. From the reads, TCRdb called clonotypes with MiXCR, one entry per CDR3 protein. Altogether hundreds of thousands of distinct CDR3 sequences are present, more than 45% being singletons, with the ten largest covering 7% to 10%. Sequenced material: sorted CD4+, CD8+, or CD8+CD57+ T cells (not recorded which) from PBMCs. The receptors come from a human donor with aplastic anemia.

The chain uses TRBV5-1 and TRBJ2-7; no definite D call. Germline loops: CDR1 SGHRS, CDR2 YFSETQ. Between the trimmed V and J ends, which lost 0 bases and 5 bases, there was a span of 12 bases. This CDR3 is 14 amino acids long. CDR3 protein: CASSLDSDRNEQYF. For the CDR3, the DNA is TGCGCCAGCAGCTTGGACAGCGATCGGAACGAGCAGTACTTC.

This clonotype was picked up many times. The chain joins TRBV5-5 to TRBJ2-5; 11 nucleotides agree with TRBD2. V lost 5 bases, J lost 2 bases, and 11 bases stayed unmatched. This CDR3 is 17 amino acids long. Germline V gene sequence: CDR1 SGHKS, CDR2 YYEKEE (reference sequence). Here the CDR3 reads CASRAGLADPIQETQYF. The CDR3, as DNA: TGTGCCAGCAGGGCGGGACTAGCGGACCCGATACAAGAGACCCAGTACTTC. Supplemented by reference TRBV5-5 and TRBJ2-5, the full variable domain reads DAGVTQSPTHLIKTRGQQVTLRCSPISGHKSVSWYQQVLGQGPQFIFQYYEKEERGRGNFPDRFSARQFPNYSSELNVNALLLGDSALYLCASRAGLADPIQETQYFGPGTRLLVL.

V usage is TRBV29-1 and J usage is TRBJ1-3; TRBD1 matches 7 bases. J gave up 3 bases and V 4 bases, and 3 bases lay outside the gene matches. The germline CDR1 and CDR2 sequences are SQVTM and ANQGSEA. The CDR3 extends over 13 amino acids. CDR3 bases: TGCAGCGTTGTCGCAGGGGGTGGAAACACCATATATTTT. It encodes CSVVAGGGNTIYF.

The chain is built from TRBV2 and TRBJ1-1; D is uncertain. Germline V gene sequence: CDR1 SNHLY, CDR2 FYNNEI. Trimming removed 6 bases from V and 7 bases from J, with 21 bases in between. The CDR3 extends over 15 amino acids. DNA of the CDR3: TGTGCCAGCAGACTAGCGGGAGACCGTAAAGGTGAAGCTTTCTTT. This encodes CASRLAGDRKGEAFF.

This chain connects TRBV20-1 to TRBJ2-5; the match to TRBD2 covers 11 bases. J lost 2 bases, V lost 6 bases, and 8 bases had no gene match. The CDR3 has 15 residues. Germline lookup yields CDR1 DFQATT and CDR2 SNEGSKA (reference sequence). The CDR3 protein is CSAGGGTSGQETQYF. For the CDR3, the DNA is TGCAGTGCGGGAGGGGGGACTAGCGGTCAAGAGACCCAGTACTTC.

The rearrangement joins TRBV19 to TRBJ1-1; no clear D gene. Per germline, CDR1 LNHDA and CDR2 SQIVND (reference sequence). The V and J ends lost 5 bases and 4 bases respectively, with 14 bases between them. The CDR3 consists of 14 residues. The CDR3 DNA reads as TGTGCCAGTAGTCTCGAGTTGAGGGCCACTGAAGCTTTCTTT. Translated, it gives CASSLELRATEAFF. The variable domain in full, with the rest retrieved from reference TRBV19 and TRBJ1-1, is DGGITQSPKYLFRKEGQNVTLSCEQNLNHDAMYWYRQDPGQGLRLIYYSQIVNDFQKGDIAEGYSVSREKKESFPLTVTSAQKNPTAFYLCASSLELRATEAFFGQGTRLTVV.

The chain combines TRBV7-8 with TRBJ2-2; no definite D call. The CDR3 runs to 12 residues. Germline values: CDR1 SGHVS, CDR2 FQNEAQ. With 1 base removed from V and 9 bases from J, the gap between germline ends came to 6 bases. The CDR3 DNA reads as TGTGCCAGCAGCTTAGGAAGTTGGGAGCTGTTTTTT. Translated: CASSLGSWELFF.

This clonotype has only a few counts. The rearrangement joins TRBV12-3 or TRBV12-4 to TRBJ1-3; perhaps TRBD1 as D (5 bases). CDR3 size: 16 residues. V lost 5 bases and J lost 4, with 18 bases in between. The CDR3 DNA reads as TGTGCCAGCAGTGAAGCGCTGGGAGGGGCCGGAAACACCATATATTTT. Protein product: CASSEALGGAGNTIYF.

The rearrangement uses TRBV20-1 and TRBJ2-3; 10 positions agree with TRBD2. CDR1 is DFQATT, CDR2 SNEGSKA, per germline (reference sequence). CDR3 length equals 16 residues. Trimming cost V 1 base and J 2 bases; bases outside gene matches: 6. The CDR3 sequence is CSARVERGGYTDTQYF. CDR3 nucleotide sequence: TGCAGTGCTAGAGTCGAGCGGGGGGGGTACACAGATACGCAGTATTTT.

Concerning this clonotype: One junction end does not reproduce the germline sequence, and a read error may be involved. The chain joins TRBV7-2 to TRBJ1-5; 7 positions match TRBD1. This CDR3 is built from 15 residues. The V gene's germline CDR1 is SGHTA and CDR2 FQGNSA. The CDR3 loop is CASSVRQGSNQPRHF. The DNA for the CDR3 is TGTGCCAGCAGCGTAAGACAGGGAAGCAATCAGCCCCGGCATTTT.

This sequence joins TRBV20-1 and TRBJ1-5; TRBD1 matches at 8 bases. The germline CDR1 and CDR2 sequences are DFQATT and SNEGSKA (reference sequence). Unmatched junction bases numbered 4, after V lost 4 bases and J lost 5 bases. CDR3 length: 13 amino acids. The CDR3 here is CSAKPGQDQPQHF. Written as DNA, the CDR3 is TGCAGTGCTAAGCCGGGACAGGATCAGCCCCAGCATTTT.

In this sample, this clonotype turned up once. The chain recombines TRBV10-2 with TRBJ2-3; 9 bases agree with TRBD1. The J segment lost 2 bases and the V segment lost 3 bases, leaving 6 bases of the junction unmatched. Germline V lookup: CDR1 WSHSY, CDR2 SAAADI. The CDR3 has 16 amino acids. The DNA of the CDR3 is TGCGCCAGCAGTGATAGGACAGGGGTTGCCACAGATACGCAGTATTTT. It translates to CASSDRTGVATDTQYF.

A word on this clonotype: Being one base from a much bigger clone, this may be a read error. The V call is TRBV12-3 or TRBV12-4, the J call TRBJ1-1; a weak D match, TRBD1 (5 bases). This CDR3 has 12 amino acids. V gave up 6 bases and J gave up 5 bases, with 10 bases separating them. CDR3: CASSVEGTEAFF. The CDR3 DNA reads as TGTGCCAGCAGCGTAGAGGGGACTGAAGCTTTCTTT.

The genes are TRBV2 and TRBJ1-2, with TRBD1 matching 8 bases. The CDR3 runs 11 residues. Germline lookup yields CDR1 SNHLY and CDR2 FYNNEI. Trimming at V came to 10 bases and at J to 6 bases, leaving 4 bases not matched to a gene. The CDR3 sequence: CANDRGDGYTF. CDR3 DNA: TGTGCCAACGACAGGGGCGATGGCTACACCTTC.

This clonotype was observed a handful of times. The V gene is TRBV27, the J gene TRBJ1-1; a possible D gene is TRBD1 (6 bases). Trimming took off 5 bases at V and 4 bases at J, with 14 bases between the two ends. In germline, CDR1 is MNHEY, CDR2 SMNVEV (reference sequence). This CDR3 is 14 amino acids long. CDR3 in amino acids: CASSSTQGITEAFF. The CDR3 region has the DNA TGTGCCAGCAGTAGCACACAGGGTATCACTGAAGCTTTCTTT.

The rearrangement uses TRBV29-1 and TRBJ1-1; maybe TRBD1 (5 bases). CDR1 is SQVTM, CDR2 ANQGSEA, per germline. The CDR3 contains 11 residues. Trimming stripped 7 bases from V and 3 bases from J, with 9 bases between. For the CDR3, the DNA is TGCAGCGGCCGGGGGGACACTGAAGCTTTCTTT. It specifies CSGRGDTEAFF.

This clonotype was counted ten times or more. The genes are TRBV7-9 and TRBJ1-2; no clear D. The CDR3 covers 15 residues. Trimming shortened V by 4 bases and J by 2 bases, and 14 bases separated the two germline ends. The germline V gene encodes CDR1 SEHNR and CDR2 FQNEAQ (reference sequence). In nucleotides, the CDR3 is TGTGCCAGCAGCTCCGCCCCCGGAATGAACTATGGCTACACCTTC. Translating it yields CASSSAPGMNYGYTF.

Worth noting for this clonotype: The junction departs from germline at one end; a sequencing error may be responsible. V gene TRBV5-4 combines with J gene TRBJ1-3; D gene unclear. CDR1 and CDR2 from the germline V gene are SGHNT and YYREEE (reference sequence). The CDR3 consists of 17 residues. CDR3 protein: CASSQGLRSFSGNTIYF. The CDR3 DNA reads TGCGCCAGCAGCCAAGGGCTTCGGTCCTTCTCTGGAAACACCATATATTTT.

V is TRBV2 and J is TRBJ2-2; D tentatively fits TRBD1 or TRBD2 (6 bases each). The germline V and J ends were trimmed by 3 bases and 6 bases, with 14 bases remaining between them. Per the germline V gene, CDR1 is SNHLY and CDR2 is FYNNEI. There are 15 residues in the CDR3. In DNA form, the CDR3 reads TGTGCCAGCAGTGAGTTAGGGGGGCTCGCCGGGGAGCTGTTTTTT. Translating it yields CASSELGGLAGELFF.

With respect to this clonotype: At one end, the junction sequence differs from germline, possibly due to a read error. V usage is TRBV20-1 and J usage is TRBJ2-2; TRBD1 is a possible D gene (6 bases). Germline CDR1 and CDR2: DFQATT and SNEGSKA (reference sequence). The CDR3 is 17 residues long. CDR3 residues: CSAVQGMGGANTGELSW. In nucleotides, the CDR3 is TGCAGTGCTGTACAGGGAATGGGCGGCGCGAACACCGGGGAGCTGTCTTGG.

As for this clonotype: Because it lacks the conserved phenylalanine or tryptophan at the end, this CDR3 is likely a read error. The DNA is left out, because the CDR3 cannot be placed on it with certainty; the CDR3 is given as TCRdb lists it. This CDR3 reads CSARDNEKGDP. The chain joins TRBV20-1 to TRBJ2-1; TRBD1, the D gene given by the table, was not confirmed from the DNA. Per the germline V gene, CDR1 is DFQATT and CDR2 is SNEGSKA (reference sequence). The CDR3 is 11 amino acids in total, end residues counted.

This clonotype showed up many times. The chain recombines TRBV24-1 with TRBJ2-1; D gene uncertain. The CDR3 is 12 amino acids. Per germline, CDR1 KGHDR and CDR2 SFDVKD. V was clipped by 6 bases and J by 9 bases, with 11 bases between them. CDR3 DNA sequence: TGTGCCACCAGTCTGACTGGCTTTGAGCAGTTCTTC. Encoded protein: CATSLTGFEQFF.

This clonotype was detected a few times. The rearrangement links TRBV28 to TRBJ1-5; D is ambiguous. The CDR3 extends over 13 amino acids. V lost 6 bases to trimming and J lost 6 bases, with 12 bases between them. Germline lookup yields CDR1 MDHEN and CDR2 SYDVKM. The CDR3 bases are TGTGCCAGCAGGGCGGGTTCGGGTCAGCCCCAGCATTTT. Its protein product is CASRAGSGQPQHF.

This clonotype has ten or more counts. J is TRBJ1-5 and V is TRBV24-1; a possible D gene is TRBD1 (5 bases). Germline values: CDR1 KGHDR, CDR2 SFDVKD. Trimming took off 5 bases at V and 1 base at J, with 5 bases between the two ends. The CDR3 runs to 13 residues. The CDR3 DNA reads TGTGCCACCAGTGGGGGGAGCAATCAGCCCCAGCATTTT. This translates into CATSGGSNQPQHF.

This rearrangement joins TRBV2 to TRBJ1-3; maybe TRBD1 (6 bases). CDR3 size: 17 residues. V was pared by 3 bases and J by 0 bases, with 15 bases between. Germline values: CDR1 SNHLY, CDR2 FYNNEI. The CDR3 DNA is TGTGCCAGCAGTGATAGTGGACAGTTCTTCTCTGGAAACACCATATATTTT. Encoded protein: CASSDSGQFFSGNTIYF. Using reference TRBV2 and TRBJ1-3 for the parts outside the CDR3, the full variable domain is EPEVTQTPSHQVTQMGQEVILRCVPISNHLYFYWYRQILGQKVEFLVSFYNNEISEKSEIFDDQFSVERPDGSNFTLKIRSTKLEDSAMYFCASSDSGQFFSGNTIYFGEGSWLTVV.

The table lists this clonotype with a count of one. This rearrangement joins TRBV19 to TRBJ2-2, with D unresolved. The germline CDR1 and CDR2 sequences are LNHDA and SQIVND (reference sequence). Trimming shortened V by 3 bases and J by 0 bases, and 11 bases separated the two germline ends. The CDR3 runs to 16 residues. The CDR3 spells CASSIWVLANTGELFF. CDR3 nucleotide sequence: TGTGCCAGTAGTATTTGGGTGCTTGCGAACACCGGGGAGCTGTTTTTT.

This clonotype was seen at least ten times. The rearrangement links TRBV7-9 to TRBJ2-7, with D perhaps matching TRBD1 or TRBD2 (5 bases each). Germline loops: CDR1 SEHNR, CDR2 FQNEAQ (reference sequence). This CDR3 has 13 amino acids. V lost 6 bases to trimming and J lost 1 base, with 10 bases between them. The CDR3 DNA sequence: TGTGCCAGCAGGGGACCGCCTTCCTACGAGCAGTACTTC. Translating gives CASRGPPSYEQYF.

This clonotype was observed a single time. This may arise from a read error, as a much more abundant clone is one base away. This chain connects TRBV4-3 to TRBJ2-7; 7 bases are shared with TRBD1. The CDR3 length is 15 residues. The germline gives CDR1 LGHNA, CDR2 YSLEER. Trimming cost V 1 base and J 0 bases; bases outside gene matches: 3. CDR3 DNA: TGCGCCAGCAGCCAAGGATCAGGGGGCTCCTACGAGCAGTACTTC. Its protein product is CASSQGSGGSYEQYF.

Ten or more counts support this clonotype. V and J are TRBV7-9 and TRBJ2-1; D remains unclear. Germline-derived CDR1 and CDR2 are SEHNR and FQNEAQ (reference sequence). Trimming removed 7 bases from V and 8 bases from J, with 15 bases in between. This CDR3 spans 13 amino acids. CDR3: CASKQTEFDEQFF. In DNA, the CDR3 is TGTGCCAGCAAGCAAACGGAATTCGATGAGCAGTTCTTC. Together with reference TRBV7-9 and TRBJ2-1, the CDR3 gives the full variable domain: DTGVSQNPRHKITKRGQNVTFRCDPISEHNRLYWYRQTLGQGPEFLTYFQNEAQLEKSRLLSDRFSAERPKGSFSTLEIQRTEQGDSAMYLCASKQTEFDEQFFGPGTRLTVL.

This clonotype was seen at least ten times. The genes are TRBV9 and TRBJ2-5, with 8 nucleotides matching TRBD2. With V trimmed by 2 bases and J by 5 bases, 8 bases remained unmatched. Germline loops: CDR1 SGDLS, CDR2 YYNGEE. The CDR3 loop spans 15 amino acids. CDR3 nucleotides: TGTGCCAGCAGCGTCACCGGGACTAGTTTGGAGACCCAGTACTTC. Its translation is CASSVTGTSLETQYF. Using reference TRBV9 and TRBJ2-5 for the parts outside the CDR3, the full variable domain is DSGVTQTPKHLITATGQRVTLRCSPRSGDLSVYWYQQSLDQGLQFLIQYYNGEERAKGNILERFSAQQFPDLHSELNLSSLELGDSALYFCASSVTGTSLETQYFGPGTRLLVL.